This T cell receptor beta chain was observed in a study of blood T cells in healthy people across ages. Overall study: Template switching recovered approximately one barcoded beta molecule for every two T cells. Study-wide results and caveats: Greater diversity and more naive CD4+ cells were seen in long-lived donors than in aged donors.

This clonotype was seen a few times. What it binds is unknown. Healthy Caucasian individuals from Russia aged about 6 to 95 were enrolled as donors. Each sample yielded at least 5.5 micrograms of PBMC total RNA. Through a sample-barcoded 5' primer and a J-beta primer mix, a second PCR was run for 7 to 11 cycles. One entry per CDR3 protein, called by TCRdb with MiXCR from the 5' RACE reads. The sample holds about 640,000 distinct CDR3 sequences; under 70% are singletons and the top ten take more than 35%. CDR1 SGHRS and CDR2 YFSETQ come from the germline V gene. Trimming removed 0 bases at V and 0 bases at J, with 13 bases between. CDR3 length: 18 amino acids.

The clonotype originates from a man aged 55 to 70 in good health. The chain recombines TRBV5-1 with TRBJ2-6, with no clear D. Material: blood. CDR3 bases: TGCGCCAGCAGCTTGGGACCGAGTATCCCCTCTGGGGCCAACGTCCTGACTTTC. This codes for CASSLGPSIPSGANVLTF.